The 17 T cell receptor beta chains presented below share a single source sample, sequenced in a study of blood T cell repertoires in COVID-19. TCRdb keeps only in-frame clones here, not all; method: immunoSEQ multiplex PCR. Counted here are 500,000 to 600,000 clones, roughly nine tenths occurring once; the ten biggest clones make up 7.5% to 9.5%. What was sequenced was peripheral blood. These receptors were collected from a woman aged 45-65 years with COVID-19, enrolled during active disease.

The chain uses TRBV5-6 and TRBJ1-1; 12 bases are a match to TRBD1. The ends lost 2 bases at V and 4 bases at J; junction bases unmatched: 6. CDR3 length: 16 amino acids. In germline, CDR1 is SGHDT, CDR2 YYEEEE. CDR3: CASSFGTGGWGTEAFF. The DNA for the CDR3 is TGTGCCAGCAGCTTTGGGACAGGGGGCTGGGGCACTGAAGCTTTCTTT. The full variable domain, completed using reference TRBV5-6 and TRBJ1-1, is DAGVTQSPTHLIKTRGQQVTLRCSPKSGHDTVSWYQQALGQGPQFIFQYYEEEERQRGNFPDRFSGHQFPNYSSELNVNALLLGDSALYLCASSFGTGGWGTEAFFGQGTRLTVV.

The chain carries TRBV7-9 and TRBJ1-2, with 10 bases aligning to TRBD1. The CDR3 is made up of 15 amino acids. Trimming removed 5 bases from V and 4 bases from J; junction bases left unmatched: 7. The germline V gene encodes CDR1 SEHNR and CDR2 FQNEAQ (reference sequence). The CDR3 region has the DNA TGTGCCAGCAGCGGAGGGGACAGGGGAATCTATGGCTACACCTTC. Encoded protein: CASSGGDRGIYGYTF.

The genes are TRBV7-6 and TRBJ2-3; 9 bases align to TRBD1. Germline values: CDR1 SGHVS, CDR2 FNYEAQ. There are 15 residues in the CDR3. Trimming took 6 bases from V and 1 from J; bases not matched to a gene: 5. The CDR3 region is CASSLRDRGTDTQYF. Written as DNA, the CDR3 is TGTGCCAGCAGTCTCAGGGACAGGGGCACAGATACGCAGTATTTT.

This clone was recorded once. The chain employs TRBV19 and TRBJ2-7, with D possibly matching TRBD1 (6 bases). Looked up from germline, CDR1 is LNHDA and CDR2 is SQIVND (reference sequence). The CDR3 contains 13 residues. V dropped 6 bases and J dropped 4 bases, with 13 bases sitting between them. The CDR3 sequence: CASSSRGYYEQYF. Written as DNA, the CDR3 is TGTGCCAGTAGCAGCAGGGGTTATTACGAGCAGTACTTC.

This rearrangement joins TRBV29-1 to TRBJ2-3; D remains ambiguous. Per the germline V gene, CDR1 is SQVTM and CDR2 is ANQGSEA. V shed 4 bases and J shed 4 bases, with 6 bases lying between them. This CDR3 has 11 residues. The CDR3 is CSVVSADTQYF. The CDR3 coding sequence is TGCAGCGTTGTCAGCGCAGATACGCAGTATTTT.

The rearrangement joins TRBV6-2 or TRBV6-3 to TRBJ1-3; D not certain. Germline CDR1 and CDR2: MNHEY and SVGEGT. The CDR3 sequence is 15 residues long. Trimming stripped 2 bases from V and 0 bases from J, with 8 bases between. CDR3 coding DNA: TGTGCCAGCAGTTACGGAGGGTTCTCTGGAAACACCATATATTTT. This gives the protein CASSYGGFSGNTIYF.

This clone appeared a few times. The V call is TRBV6-4, the J call TRBJ2-1, with D perhaps TRBD2 (5 bases). This CDR3 contains 13 residues. Germline CDR1 MRHNA, CDR2 SNTAGT. V lost 3 bases and J lost 9, with 12 bases in between. The CDR3 DNA is TGTGCCAGCAGTGAAGTTCCCCGGGGTGAGCAGTTCTTC. It specifies CASSEVPRGEQFF.

As regards this clone: In the same sample, other DNA sequences code for this CDR3. The chain joins TRBV5-6 to TRBJ1-1, with 9 bases matching TRBD1. Germline V gene data show CDR1 as SGHDT and CDR2 as YYEEEE. The CDR3 covers 13 residues. With V trimmed by 4 bases and J by 6 bases, 4 bases remained unmatched. Written as DNA, the CDR3 is TGTGCCAGCAGCCCGGGGACAGGGTCTGAAGCTTTCTTT. The encoded protein is CASSPGTGSEAFF.

This clone was counted only a few times. This sequence joins TRBV7-2 and TRBJ1-3; the match to TRBD1 covers 7 bases. Germline values: CDR1 SGHTA, CDR2 FQGNSA. CDR3 length equals 15 residues. V gave up 5 bases and J gave up 4 bases; unmatched junction bases: 8. The CDR3 bases are TGTGCCAGCAGCCACCAGACAGGGACCGGAAACACCATATATTTT. Its translation is CASSHQTGTGNTIYF. Filled out from reference TRBV7-2 and TRBJ1-3, the complete variable domain reads GAGVSQSPSNKVTEKGKDVELRCDPISGHTALYWYRQSLGQGLEFLIYFQGNSAPDKSGLPSDRFSAERTGGSVSTLTIQRTQQEDSAVYLCASSHQTGTGNTIYFGEGSWLTVV.

V gene TRBV19 combines with J gene TRBJ2-7, with a weak D call TRBD1 (5 bases). Germline V gene data show CDR1 as LNHDA and CDR2 as SQIVND (reference sequence). V was clipped by 3 bases and J by 6 bases, with 6 bases between them. The CDR3 extends over 11 amino acids. Written as DNA, the CDR3 is TGTGCCAGTAGTATGGGGCGCGAGCAGTACTTC. Its translation: CASSMGREQYF.

The CDR3 reads CASSPGGRGTDTQYF. In DNA form, the CDR3 reads TGTGCCAGCAGTCCGGGGGGCCGGGGCACAGATACGCAGTATTTT. The chain recombines TRBV28 with TRBJ2-3, with a weak D call TRBD2 (7 bases). Germline V gene data show CDR1 as MDHEN and CDR2 as SYDVKM. V shed 5 bases and J shed 1 base, with 13 bases lying between them. The CDR3 length is 15 residues.

This sequence joins TRBV24-1 and TRBJ2-7; D uncertain. The germline CDR1 and CDR2 sequences are KGHDR and SFDVKD. Trimming took off 0 bases at V and 9 bases at J, with 5 bases between the two ends. CDR3 length equals 11 residues. CDR3 residues: CATSDLTGQYF. The DNA of the CDR3 is TGTGCCACCAGTGATTTGACGGGGCAGTACTTC.

This chain uses TRBV19 with TRBJ2-2, with 12 bases aligning to TRBD1. The CDR3 covers 18 residues. After removal of 1 base from V and 5 bases from J, the junction contained 8 bases not matched to a gene. The germline V gene has CDR1 LNHDA and CDR2 SQIVND (reference sequence). The CDR3 protein is CASSIGGTGGFGTGELFF. The CDR3 coding sequence is TGTGCCAGTAGTATAGGGGGGACAGGGGGCTTTGGAACCGGGGAGCTGTTTTTT.

The chain links TRBV3-1 (or the pseudogene TRBV3-2) to TRBJ1-2; 8 nucleotides line up with TRBD1. This CDR3 is built from 14 residues. Germline V gene data show CDR1 as LGHDT and CDR2 as YNNKEL (reference sequence). The ends lost 1 base at V and 7 bases at J; junction bases unmatched: 5. The CDR3 region is CASSQAGGGSGYTF. The CDR3 DNA is TGTGCCAGCAGCCAAGCAGGGGGCGGTAGTGGCTACACCTTC.

The chain couples TRBV7-6 to TRBJ2-3; D is possibly TRBD2 (6 bases). This CDR3 has 14 residues. The V end lost 5 bases, the J end lost 1 base, and 10 bases lay between the germline ends. Germline loops: CDR1 SGHVS, CDR2 FNYEAQ. The CDR3 DNA is TGTGCCAGCAGCCCAGCGGGTGGCACAGATACGCAGTATTTT. It is translated as CASSPAGGTDTQYF.

This rearrangement joins TRBV11-2 to TRBJ2-3; D not certain. Germline V gene data show CDR1 as SGHAT and CDR2 as FQNNGV. Trimming removed 5 bases at V and 1 base at J, with 10 bases between. The CDR3 spans 14 residues. The CDR3 region has the DNA TGTGCCAGCAGCCCCCTCGGTGGCACAGATACGCAGTATTTT. This encodes CASSPLGGTDTQYF.

The chain is built from TRBV2 and TRBJ1-4; a weak D match, TRBD1 (5 bases). The V gene's germline CDR1 is SNHLY and CDR2 FYNNEI. Trimming took 5 bases from V and 7 from J, leaving 20 bases between them. CDR3 size: 16 residues. The CDR3 sequence is CASSQTRDLGGEKLFF. DNA for the CDR3: TGTGCCAGCAGTCAGACGCGGGACCTAGGTGGTGAAAAACTGTTTTTT.